Listed below are T cell receptor beta chains from one sample, sequenced in a study of shared clonotypes between healthy human individuals. Libraries were prepared by immunoSEQ multiplex PCR; TCRdb keeps only in-frame clonotypes and omits some of them. The table includes roughly 650,000 clones, less than 98% detected once. Sequencing was performed on naive CD4+ T cells sorted from blood. The receptors stem from a woman between 25 and 40 years old in good health. CDR3s include the opening cysteine and the closing phenylalanine or tryptophan. D genes are given only for firm matches. Rows may omit the clone size; those that give it use once, few, many or a size class.

j_call: TRBJ2-7; clone_size: NA; v_call: TRBV14; d_call: TRBD2; cdr3_aa: CASSPRTSEREFSYEQYF; cdr3_nt: TGTGCCAGCAGCCCTCGCACTAGCGAGCGGGAGTTCTCCTACGAGCAGTACTTC
j_call: TRBJ2-7; clone_size: NA; v_call: TRBV10-2; d_call: NA; cdr3_aa: CASRSPTRDRGLRRAGGPHEQYF; cdr3_nt: TGCGCCAGCAGAAGCCCGACCCGGGACAGGGGTCTGCGGCGAGCGGGAGGGCCACACGAGCAGTACTTC
j_call: TRBJ2-5; clone_size: NA; v_call: TRBV9; d_call: NA; cdr3_aa: CASSVFDQETQYF; cdr3_nt: TGTGCCAGCAGCGTGTTTGACCAAGAGACCCAGTACTTC
j_call: TRBJ1-2; clone_size: NA; v_call: TRBV7-2; d_call: NA; cdr3_aa: CASSPGTINYGYTF; cdr3_nt: TGTGCCAGCAGCCCTGGGACAATCAACTATGGCTACACCTTC
j_call: TRBJ1-3; clone_size: NA; v_call: TRBV19; d_call: NA; cdr3_aa: CASSIARVSGNTIYF; cdr3_nt: TGTGCCAGTAGTATAGCGCGAGTCTCTGGAAACACCATATATTTT
j_call: TRBJ2-1; clone_size: NA; v_call: TRBV6-5; d_call: TRBD2; cdr3_aa: CASRITSGGEQFF; cdr3_nt: TGTGCCAGCAGAATTACTAGCGGGGGTGAGCAGTTCTTC
j_call: TRBJ2-3; clone_size: NA; v_call: TRBV5-4; d_call: NA; cdr3_aa: CASSLRSSHTDTQYF; cdr3_nt: TGTGCCAGCAGCTTGCGTTCAAGCCATACAGATACGCAGTATTTT
j_call: TRBJ1-2; clone_size: NA; v_call: TRBV19; d_call: NA; cdr3_aa: CASRRGEHNYGYTF; cdr3_nt: TGTGCCAGTAGGAGGGGTGAGCACAACTATGGCTACACCTTC
j_call: TRBJ2-1; clone_size: NA; v_call: TRBV28; d_call: TRBD2; cdr3_aa: CASRTGTSNHNEQFF; cdr3_nt: TGTGCCAGCAGAACCGGGACTAGCAACCACAATGAGCAGTTCTTC
j_call: TRBJ2-2; clone_size: NA; v_call: TRBV6-5; d_call: TRBD2; cdr3_aa: CASRLAVSNTGELFF; cdr3_nt: TGTGCCAGCAGACTAGCGGTTTCGAACACCGGGGAGCTGTTTTTT
j_call: TRBJ1-1; clone_size: NA; v_call: TRBV11-3; d_call: TRBD1; cdr3_aa: CASSPSGTDLNTEAFF; cdr3_nt: TGTGCCAGCAGCCCTAGTGGGACAGATTTGAACACTGAAGCTTTCTTT
j_call: TRBJ2-1; clone_size: NA; v_call: TRBV5-4; d_call: TRBD2; cdr3_aa: CASSLSGRRDYNEQFF; cdr3_nt: TGTGCCAGCAGCTTGTCCGGGAGGAGGGACTACAATGAGCAGTTCTTC
j_call: TRBJ1-1; clone_size: NA; v_call: TRBV10-3; d_call: NA; cdr3_aa: CAISPRGDTEAFF; cdr3_nt: TGTGCCATCAGCCCCAGGGGAGACACTGAAGCTTTCTTT
j_call: TRBJ1-2; clone_size: NA; v_call: TRBV6-6; d_call: NA; cdr3_aa: CASSYSNLSPGYTF; cdr3_nt: TGTGCCAGCAGTTACTCGAACCTTTCCCCGGGCTACACCTTC
j_call: TRBJ2-5; clone_size: NA; v_call: TRBV7-9; d_call: NA; cdr3_aa: CASSSSGVETQYF; cdr3_nt: TGTGCCAGCAGCTCCAGCGGTGTGGAGACCCAGTACTTC
j_call: TRBJ2-5; clone_size: NA; v_call: TRBV6-6; d_call: TRBD2; cdr3_aa: CASSTGGRGETQYF; cdr3_nt: TGTGCCAGCAGTACAGGCGGGAGAGGAGAGACCCAGTACTTC
j_call: TRBJ1-2; clone_size: NA; v_call: TRBV2; d_call: NA; cdr3_aa: CASSEAEGNRGYGYTF; cdr3_nt: TGTGCCAGCAGTGAAGCGGAGGGGAACAGAGGCTATGGCTACACCTTC
j_call: TRBJ1-2; clone_size: NA; v_call: TRBV6-5; d_call: NA; cdr3_aa: CAILDVGGANGYTF; cdr3_nt: TGTGCCATCCTTGACGTAGGGGGGGCAAATGGCTACACCTTC
j_call: TRBJ1-4; clone_size: NA; v_call: TRBV5-8; d_call: NA; cdr3_aa: CASSLGQGNEKLFF; cdr3_nt: TGTGCCAGCAGCTTGGGGCAGGGTAACGAAAAACTGTTTTTT
j_call: TRBJ1-2; clone_size: once; v_call: TRBV28; d_call: NA; cdr3_aa: CASSGSGYGYTF; cdr3_nt: TGTGCCAGCAGTGGGAGCGGTTATGGCTACACCTTC
j_call: TRBJ2-7; clone_size: NA; v_call: TRBV30; d_call: NA; cdr3_aa: CAWSEVQGSEQYF; cdr3_nt: TGTGCCTGGAGTGAGGTACAGGGAAGCGAGCAGTACTTC
j_call: TRBJ2-1; clone_size: NA; v_call: TRBV7-9; d_call: TRBD1; cdr3_aa: CASSARRDRVAEQFF; cdr3_nt: TGTGCCAGCAGCGCGAGGCGGGACAGGGTCGCTGAGCAGTTCTTC
j_call: TRBJ2-7; clone_size: NA; v_call: TRBV18; d_call: TRBD1; cdr3_aa: CASSPIGQGSEQYF; cdr3_nt: TGTGCCAGCTCACCCATCGGACAGGGATCCGAGCAGTACTTC
j_call: TRBJ2-7; clone_size: NA; v_call: TRBV2; d_call: NA; cdr3_aa: CASGEDYYEQYF; cdr3_nt: TGTGCCAGCGGAGAGGACTACTACGAGCAGTACTTC
j_call: TRBJ1-6; clone_size: NA; v_call: TRBV7-3; d_call: NA; cdr3_aa: CASSSLGAGANSPLHF; cdr3_nt: TGTGCCAGCAGTTCTCTAGGGGCGGGAGCAAATTCACCCCTCCACTTT
j_call: TRBJ2-1; clone_size: NA; v_call: TRBV21-1; d_call: NA; cdr3_aa: CASSKWAHRVSYNEQFF; cdr3_nt: TGTGCCAGCAGCAAATGGGCACACAGGGTCTCCTACAATGAGCAGTTCTTC
j_call: TRBJ2-7; clone_size: NA; v_call: TRBV28; d_call: NA; cdr3_aa: CASSPVPNEQYF; cdr3_nt: TGTGCCAGCAGCCCCGTCCCCAACGAGCAGTACTTC
j_call: TRBJ2-1; clone_size: NA; v_call: TRBV7-6; d_call: TRBD1; cdr3_aa: CASSLQGASYNEQFF; cdr3_nt: TGTGCCAGCAGCTTACAGGGGGCCTCCTACAATGAGCAGTTCTTC
j_call: TRBJ2-5; clone_size: NA; v_call: TRBV5-1; d_call: TRBD1; cdr3_aa: CASSFGTGVQETQYF; cdr3_nt: TGCGCCAGCAGCTTCGGGACAGGGGTCCAAGAGACCCAGTACTTC
j_call: TRBJ2-3; clone_size: NA; v_call: TRBV7-9; d_call: TRBD2; cdr3_aa: CASSSRLGTSGRSDTQYF; cdr3_nt: TGTGCCAGCAGCTCTAGATTGGGGACTAGCGGGAGGTCAGATACGCAGTATTTT
j_call: TRBJ2-7; clone_size: NA; v_call: TRBV5-1; d_call: NA; cdr3_aa: CASSSLADFRVEQYF; cdr3_nt: TGCGCCAGCAGTTCCCTAGCAGATTTCAGGGTCGAGCAGTACTTC
j_call: TRBJ2-7; clone_size: NA; v_call: TRBV5-5; d_call: NA; cdr3_aa: CASSFGTFQDYEQYF; cdr3_nt: TGTGCCAGCAGCTTCGGGACCTTTCAAGACTACGAGCAGTACTTC
j_call: TRBJ1-2; clone_size: NA; v_call: TRBV20-1; d_call: NA; cdr3_aa: CSASELRGYTF; cdr3_nt: TGCAGTGCTAGTGAGCTCCGGGGCTACACCTTC
j_call: TRBJ1-4; clone_size: NA; v_call: TRBV28; d_call: NA; cdr3_aa: CASSLPDSTNEKLFF; cdr3_nt: TGTGCCAGCAGTTTACCCGACAGTACTAATGAAAAACTGTTTTTT
j_call: TRBJ1-2; clone_size: NA; v_call: TRBV28; d_call: TRBD1; cdr3_aa: CASSSDRAWDYGYTF; cdr3_nt: TGTGCCAGCAGCTCGGACAGGGCCTGGGACTATGGCTACACCTTC
j_call: TRBJ2-7; clone_size: NA; v_call: TRBV21-1; d_call: NA; cdr3_aa: CASSKSSWDDSYEQYF; cdr3_nt: TGTGCCAGCAGCAAATCCAGCTGGGACGACTCCTACGAGCAGTACTTC
j_call: TRBJ1-2; clone_size: NA; v_call: TRBV18; d_call: NA; cdr3_aa: CASSPAGENYGYTF; cdr3_nt: TGTGCCAGCTCACCCGCGGGGGAAAACTATGGCTACACCTTC
j_call: TRBJ1-5; clone_size: NA; v_call: TRBV5-1; d_call: NA; cdr3_aa: CASSLFPGPNQPQHF; cdr3_nt: TGCGCCAGCAGCTTGTTCCCAGGGCCCAATCAGCCCCAGCATTTT
j_call: TRBJ2-1; clone_size: NA; v_call: TRBV4-1; d_call: TRBD2; cdr3_aa: CASSSPVQREATLKYNEQFF; cdr3_nt: TGCGCCAGCAGCTCGCCCGTTCAGCGGGAGGCCACCCTCAAGTACAATGAGCAGTTCTTC
j_call: TRBJ1-5; clone_size: NA; v_call: TRBV19; d_call: NA; cdr3_aa: CASMWPGASNQPQHF; cdr3_nt: TGTGCCAGTATGTGGCCGGGGGCGAGCAATCAGCCCCAGCATTTT
j_call: TRBJ2-1; clone_size: NA; v_call: TRBV5-6; d_call: TRBD2; cdr3_aa: CASSLAGGAFRSQFF; cdr3_nt: TGTGCCAGCAGCTTGGCGGGAGGGGCGTTCCGATCGCAGTTCTTC
j_call: TRBJ2-1; clone_size: NA; v_call: TRBV30; d_call: TRBD2; cdr3_aa: CAWRAGVYNEQFF; cdr3_nt: TGTGCCTGGAGAGCGGGAGTCTACAATGAGCAGTTCTTC
j_call: TRBJ2-7; clone_size: NA; v_call: TRBV5-8; d_call: TRBD2; cdr3_aa: CASSTVAGVLYEQYF; cdr3_nt: TGTGCCAGCAGCACCGTAGCGGGAGTTTTATACGAGCAGTACTTC
j_call: TRBJ1-4; clone_size: NA; v_call: TRBV2; d_call: TRBD1; cdr3_aa: CASQGQGLAKLFF; cdr3_nt: TGTGCCAGCCAAGGACAGGGCTTAGCAAAACTGTTTTTT
j_call: TRBJ2-7; clone_size: NA; v_call: TRBV4-1; d_call: NA; cdr3_aa: CASSQGSRGYEQYF; cdr3_nt: TGCGCCAGCAGCCAAGGATCGCGTGGCTACGAGCAGTACTTC